This T cell receptor (beta chain) was documented in a study of OX40 agonist ivuxolimab in advanced cancers. CDR1 is SGHRS and CDR2 is YFSETQ in the germline V gene. V was clipped by 9 bases and J by 2 bases, with 3 bases between them. The CDR3 loop spans 9 amino acids. Clones were read by immunoSEQ multiplex PCR, and TCRdb kept only the in-frame ones, dropping some. The table lists tens of thousands of clones, 75% to 90% of them singletons, with over 9.5% in the top ten. The material was CD4+ or CD8+ T cells sorted from blood, obtained in a trial of the OX40 agonist ivuxolimab. The chain employs TRBV5-1 and TRBJ2-7, with unresolved D. The TCR comes from an adult with an advanced solid tumor such as melanoma, head and neck, liver or kidney cancer. The CDR3 DNA sequence: TGCGCCAACACCTACGAGCAGTACTTC. It encodes CANTYEQYF.